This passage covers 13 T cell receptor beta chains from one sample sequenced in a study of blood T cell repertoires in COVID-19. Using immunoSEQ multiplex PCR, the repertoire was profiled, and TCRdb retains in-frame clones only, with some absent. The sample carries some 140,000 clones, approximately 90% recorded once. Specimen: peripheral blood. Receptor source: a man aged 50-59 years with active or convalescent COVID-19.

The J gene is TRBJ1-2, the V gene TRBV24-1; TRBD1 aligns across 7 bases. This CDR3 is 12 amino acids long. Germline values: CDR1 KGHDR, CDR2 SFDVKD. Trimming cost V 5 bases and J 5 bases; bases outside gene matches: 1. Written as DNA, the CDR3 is TGTGCCACCAGTGGGGACAGTTATGGCTACACCTTC. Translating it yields CATSGDSYGYTF.

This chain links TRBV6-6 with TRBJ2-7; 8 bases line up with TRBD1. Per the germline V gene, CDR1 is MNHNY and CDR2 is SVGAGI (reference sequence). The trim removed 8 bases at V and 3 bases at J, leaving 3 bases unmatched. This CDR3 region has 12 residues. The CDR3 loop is CASAGQGYEQYF. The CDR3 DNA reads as TGTGCCAGCGCAGGACAGGGCTACGAGCAGTACTTC.

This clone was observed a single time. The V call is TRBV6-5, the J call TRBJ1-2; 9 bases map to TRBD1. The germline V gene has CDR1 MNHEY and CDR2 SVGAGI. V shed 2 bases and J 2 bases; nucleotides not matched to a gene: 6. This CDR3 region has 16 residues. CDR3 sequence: CASSYVGQGGNYGYTF. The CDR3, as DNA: TGTGCCAGCAGTTACGTGGGACAGGGAGGCAACTATGGCTACACCTTC.

The CDR3 DNA sequence: TGTGCCTGGAGTGTACGGAGACTATTCAATGAGCAGTTCTTC. Encoded protein: CAWSVRRLFNEQFF. V is TRBV30 and J is TRBJ2-1, with a possible D match to TRBD2 (5 bases). Between the trimmed V and J ends, which lost 0 bases and 6 bases, there was a span of 12 bases. The CDR3 runs to 14 residues. The germline gives CDR1 GTSNPN, CDR2 SVGIG (reference sequence).

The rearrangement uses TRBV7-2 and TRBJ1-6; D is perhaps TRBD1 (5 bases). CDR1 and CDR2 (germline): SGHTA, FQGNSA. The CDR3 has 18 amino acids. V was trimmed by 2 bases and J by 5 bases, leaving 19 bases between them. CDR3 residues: CASSLRLPGRQDNSPLHF. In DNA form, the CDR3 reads TGTGCCAGCAGCTTAAGGCTGCCAGGGCGGCAAGATAATTCACCCCTCCACTTT.

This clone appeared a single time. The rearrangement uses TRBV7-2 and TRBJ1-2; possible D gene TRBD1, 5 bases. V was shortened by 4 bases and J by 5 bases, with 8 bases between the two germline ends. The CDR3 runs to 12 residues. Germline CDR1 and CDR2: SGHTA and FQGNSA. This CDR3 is CASSSDRYGYTF. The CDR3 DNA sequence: TGTGCCAGCAGCTCCGACAGATATGGCTACACCTTC.

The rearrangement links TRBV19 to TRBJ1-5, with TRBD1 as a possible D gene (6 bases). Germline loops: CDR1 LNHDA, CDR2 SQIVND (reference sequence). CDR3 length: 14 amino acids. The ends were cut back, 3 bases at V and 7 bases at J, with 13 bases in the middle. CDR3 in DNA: TGTGCCAGTAGTATTGTGACAGGACGACAGCCCCAGCATTTT. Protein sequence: CASSIVTGRQPQHF.

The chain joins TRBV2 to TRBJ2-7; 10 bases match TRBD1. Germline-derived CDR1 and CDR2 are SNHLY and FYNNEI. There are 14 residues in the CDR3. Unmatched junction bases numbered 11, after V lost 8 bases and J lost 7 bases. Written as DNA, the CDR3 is TGTGCCAGCCTCTACTGGGACAGGGGTAGGGAGCAGTACTTC. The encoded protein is CASLYWDRGREQYF.

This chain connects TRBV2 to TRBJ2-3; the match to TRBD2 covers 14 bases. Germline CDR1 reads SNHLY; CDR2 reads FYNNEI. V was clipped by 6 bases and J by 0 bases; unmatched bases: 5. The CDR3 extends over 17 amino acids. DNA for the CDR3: TGTGCCAGCAGGGGGACTAGCGGGGGTACTAGCACAGATACGCAGTATTTT. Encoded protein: CASRGTSGGTSTDTQYF.

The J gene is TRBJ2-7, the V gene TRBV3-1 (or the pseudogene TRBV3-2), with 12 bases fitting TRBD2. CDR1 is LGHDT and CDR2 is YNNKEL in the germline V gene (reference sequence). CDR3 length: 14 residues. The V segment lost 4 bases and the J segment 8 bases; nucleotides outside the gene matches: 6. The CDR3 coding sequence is TGTGCCAGCAGCCCTGGGACTAGCGGGCTTCAGCAGTACTTC. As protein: CASSPGTSGLQQYF.

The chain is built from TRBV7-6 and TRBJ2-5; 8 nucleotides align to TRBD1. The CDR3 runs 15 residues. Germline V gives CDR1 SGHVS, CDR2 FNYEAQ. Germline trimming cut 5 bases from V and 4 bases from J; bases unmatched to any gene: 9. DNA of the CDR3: TGTGCCAGCAGCGAGGACAGGGATTTTGGAGAGACCCAGTACTTC. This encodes CASSEDRDFGETQYF.

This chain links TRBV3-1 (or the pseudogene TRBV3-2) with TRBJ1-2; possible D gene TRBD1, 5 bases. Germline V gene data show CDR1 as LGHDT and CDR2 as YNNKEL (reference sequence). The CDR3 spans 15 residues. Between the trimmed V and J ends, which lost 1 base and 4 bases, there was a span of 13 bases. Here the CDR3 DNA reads TGTGCCAGCAGCCAAGTTACCGGGGGAGGCTATGGCTACACCTTC. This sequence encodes CASSQVTGGGYGYTF.

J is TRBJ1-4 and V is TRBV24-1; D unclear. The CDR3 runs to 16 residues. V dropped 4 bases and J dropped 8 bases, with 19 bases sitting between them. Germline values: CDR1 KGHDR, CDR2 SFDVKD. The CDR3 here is CATSEPLATFQEKLFF. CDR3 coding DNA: TGTGCCACCAGTGAACCATTAGCGACGTTTCAAGAAAAACTGTTTTTT.